This TCR beta chain was found in a study of identical twins. This clonotype was picked up many times. The antigen remains undetermined. The cDNA had a unique molecular identifier and a template-switch universal primer site. TCRdb reprocessed the 5' RACE reads via MiXCR and lists one record per CDR3 protein. The data contain hundreds of thousands of distinct CDR3 sequences, roughly 6.2% of them singletons. Regarding the study as a whole: Excess twin sharing in beta out-of-frame sequences was weaker. Because invariant MAIT and iNKT cells could be present, zero-insertion analyses could be partly confounded.

The V end lost 0 bases, the J end lost 5 bases, and 13 bases lay between the germline ends. The length of the CDR3 is 15 residues. Germline assignment: CDR1 LGHNA and CDR2 YNFKEQ. The chain recombines TRBV4-2 with TRBJ2-5; no clear D. Specimen: naive T cells sorted from blood. The receptor was derived from a man between 18 and 29 years old in good health. The CDR3 sequence: CASSQDPGAGETQYF. CDR3 nucleotides: TGTGCCAGCAGCCAAGATCCAGGAGCCGGGGAGACCCAGTACTTC.